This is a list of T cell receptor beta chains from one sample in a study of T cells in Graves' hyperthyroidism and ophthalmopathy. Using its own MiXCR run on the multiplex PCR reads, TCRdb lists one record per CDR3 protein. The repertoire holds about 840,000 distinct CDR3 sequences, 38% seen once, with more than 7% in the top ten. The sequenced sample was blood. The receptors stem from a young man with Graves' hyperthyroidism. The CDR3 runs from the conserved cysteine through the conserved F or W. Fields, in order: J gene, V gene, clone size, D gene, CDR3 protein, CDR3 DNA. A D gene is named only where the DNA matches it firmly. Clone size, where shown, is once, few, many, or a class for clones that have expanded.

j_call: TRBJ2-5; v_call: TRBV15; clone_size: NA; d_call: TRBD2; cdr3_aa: CATGGGLAGETQYF; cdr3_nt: TGTGCCACCGGGGGGGGACTAGCGGGAGAGACCCAGTACTTC
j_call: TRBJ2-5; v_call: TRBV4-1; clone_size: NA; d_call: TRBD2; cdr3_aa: CASSQDGASGETQYF; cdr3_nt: TGCGCCAGCAGCCAAGACGGAGCTAGCGGGGAGACCCAGTACTTC
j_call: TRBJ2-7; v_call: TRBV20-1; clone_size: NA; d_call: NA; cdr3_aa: CSCGGPYEQYF; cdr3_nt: TGCAGTTGCGGGGGCCCCTACGAGCAGTACTTC
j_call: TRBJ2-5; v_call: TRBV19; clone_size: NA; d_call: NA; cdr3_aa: CAGSTPDWKETQYF; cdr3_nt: TGTGCCGGTAGTACCCCGGACTGGAAAGAGACCCAGTACTTC
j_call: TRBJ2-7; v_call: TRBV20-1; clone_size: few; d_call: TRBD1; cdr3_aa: CSADTGTGGSYEQYF; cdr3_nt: TGCAGTGCTGACACCGGGACAGGGGGATCCTACGAGCAGTACTTC
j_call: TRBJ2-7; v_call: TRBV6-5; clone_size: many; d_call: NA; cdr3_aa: CASSYADSGEQYF; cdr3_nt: TGTGCCAGCAGTTACGCCGATTCCGGCGAGCAGTACTTC
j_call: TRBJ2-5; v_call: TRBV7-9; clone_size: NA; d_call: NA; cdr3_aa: CASSLREGIETQYF; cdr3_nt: TGTGCCAGCAGCCTCCGTGAGGGAATCGAGACCCAGTACTTC
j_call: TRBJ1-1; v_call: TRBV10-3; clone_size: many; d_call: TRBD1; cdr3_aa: CAIRRGRDTEAFF; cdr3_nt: TGTGCCATCAGAAGGGGGCGGGACACTGAAGCTTTCTTT
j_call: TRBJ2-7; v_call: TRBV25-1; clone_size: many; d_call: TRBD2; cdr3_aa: CASSELGTSGSYEQYF; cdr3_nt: TGTGCCAGCAGTGAATTAGGGACTAGCGGGAGCTACGAGCAGTACTTC
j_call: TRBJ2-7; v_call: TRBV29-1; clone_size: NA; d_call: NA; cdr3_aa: CSVEGGGGQNEQYF; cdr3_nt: TGCAGCGTTGAAGGCGGAGGGGGTCAGAACGAGCAGTACTTC
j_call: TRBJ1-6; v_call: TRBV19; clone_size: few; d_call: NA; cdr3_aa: CASSYDRNNSPLHF; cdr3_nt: TGTGCCAGTAGTTACGACAGAAATAATTCACCCCTCCACTTT
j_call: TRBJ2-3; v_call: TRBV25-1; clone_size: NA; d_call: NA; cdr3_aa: CASSPSTSSGDTQYF; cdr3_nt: TGTGCCAGCAGCCCATCGACTAGTAGTGGAGATACGCAGTATTTT
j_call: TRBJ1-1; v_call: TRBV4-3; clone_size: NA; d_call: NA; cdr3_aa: CASSQDVEWDTEAFF; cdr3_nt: TGCGCCAGCAGCCAAGATGTGGAGTGGGACACAGAAGCTTTCTTT
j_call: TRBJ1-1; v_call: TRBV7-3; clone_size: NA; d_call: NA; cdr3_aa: CASSQEGRGANTEAFF; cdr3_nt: TGCGCCAGCAGCCAAGAAGGAAGGGGCGCGAACACTGAAGCTTTCTTT
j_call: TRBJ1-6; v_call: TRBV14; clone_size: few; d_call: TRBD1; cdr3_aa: CASSSGTEVSYNSPLHF; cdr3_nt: TGTGCCAGCAGCTCCGGGACAGAGGTATCCTATAATTCACCCCTCCACTTT
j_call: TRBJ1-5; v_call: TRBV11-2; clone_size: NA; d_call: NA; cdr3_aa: CASSLIGDWDQPQHF; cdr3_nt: TGTGCCAGCAGCTTAATCGGGGATTGGGACCAGCCCCAGCATTTT
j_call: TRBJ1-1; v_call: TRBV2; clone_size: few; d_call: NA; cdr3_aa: CASSEVGALNTEAFF; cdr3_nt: TGTGCCAGCAGTGAAGTGGGGGCGCTGAACACTGAAGCTTTCTTT
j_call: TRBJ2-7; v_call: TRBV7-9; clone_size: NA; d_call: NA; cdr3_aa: CASSLQSWRDGEQYF; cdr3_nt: TGTGCCAGCAGCTTACAATCCTGGCGGGATGGCGAGCAGTACTTC
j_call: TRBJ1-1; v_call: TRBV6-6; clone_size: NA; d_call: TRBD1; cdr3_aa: CASREGAGAVTEAFF; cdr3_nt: TGTGCCAGCAGGGAGGGGGCCGGGGCGGTGACTGAAGCTTTCTTT
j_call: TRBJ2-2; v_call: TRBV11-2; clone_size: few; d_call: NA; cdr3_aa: CASTTGTQPGELFF; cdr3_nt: TGTGCCAGCACCACCGGGACCCAACCCGGGGAGCTGTTTTTT
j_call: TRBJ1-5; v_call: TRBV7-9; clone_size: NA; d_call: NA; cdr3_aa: CASSLAAGGAPQPQHF; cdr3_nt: TGTGCCAGCAGCTTGGCCGCCGGGGGCGCGCCTCAGCCCCAGCATTTT
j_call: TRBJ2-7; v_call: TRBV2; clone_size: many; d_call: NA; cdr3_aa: CASRLEHEQYF; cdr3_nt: TGTGCCAGCAGGTTAGAGCACGAGCAGTACTTC
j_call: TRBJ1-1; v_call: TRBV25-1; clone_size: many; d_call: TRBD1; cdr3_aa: CASGTGGRTEAFF; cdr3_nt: TGTGCCAGCGGTACAGGGGGGAGGACTGAAGCTTTCTTT
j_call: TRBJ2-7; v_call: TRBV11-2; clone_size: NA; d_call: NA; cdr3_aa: CASSSLVAQQYF; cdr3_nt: TGTGCCAGCAGCTCCCTAGTCGCTCAGCAGTACTTC
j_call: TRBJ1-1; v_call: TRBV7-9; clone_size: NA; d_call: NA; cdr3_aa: CASSLIPMNLNTEAFF; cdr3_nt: TGTGCCAGCAGCTTAATCCCGATGAATTTGAACACTGAAGCTTTCTTT
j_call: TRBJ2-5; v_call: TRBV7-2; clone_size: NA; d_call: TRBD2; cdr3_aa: CASSQAGREGPFQETQYF; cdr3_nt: TGTGCCAGCAGCCAAGCGGGTCGGGAGGGCCCATTCCAAGAGACCCAGTACTTC
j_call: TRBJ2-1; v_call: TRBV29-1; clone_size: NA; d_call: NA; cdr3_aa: CSVGTGPNEQFF; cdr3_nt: TGCAGCGTCGGGACTGGACCCAATGAGCAGTTCTTC
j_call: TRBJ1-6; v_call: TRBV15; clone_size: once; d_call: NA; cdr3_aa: CATSKGAGSPLHF; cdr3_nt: TGTGCCACCAGCAAAGGGGCAGGATCACCCCTCCACTTT
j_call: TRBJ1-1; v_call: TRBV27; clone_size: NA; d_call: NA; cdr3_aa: CASSETPGHEAFF; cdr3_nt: TGTGCCAGCAGCGAAACGCCGGGACATGAAGCTTTCTTT